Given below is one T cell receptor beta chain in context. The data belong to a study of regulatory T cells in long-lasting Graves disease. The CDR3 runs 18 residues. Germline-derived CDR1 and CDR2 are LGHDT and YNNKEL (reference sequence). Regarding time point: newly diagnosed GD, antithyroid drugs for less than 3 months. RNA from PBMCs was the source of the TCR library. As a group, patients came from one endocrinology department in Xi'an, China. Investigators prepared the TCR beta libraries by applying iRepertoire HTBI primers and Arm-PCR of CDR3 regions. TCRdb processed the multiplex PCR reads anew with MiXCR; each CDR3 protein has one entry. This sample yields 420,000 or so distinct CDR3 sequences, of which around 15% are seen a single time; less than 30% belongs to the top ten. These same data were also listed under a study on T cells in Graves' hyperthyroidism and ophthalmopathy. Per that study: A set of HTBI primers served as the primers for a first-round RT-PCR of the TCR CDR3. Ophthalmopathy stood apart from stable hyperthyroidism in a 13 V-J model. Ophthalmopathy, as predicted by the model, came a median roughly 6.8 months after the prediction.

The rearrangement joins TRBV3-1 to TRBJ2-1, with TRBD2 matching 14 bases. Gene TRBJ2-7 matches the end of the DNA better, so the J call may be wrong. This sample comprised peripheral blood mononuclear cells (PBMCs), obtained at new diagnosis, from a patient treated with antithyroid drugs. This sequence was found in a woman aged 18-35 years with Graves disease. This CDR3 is CASSQAVRLAGGYNEQYF. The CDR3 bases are TGTGCCAGCAGCCAAGCCGTAAGACTAGCGGGAGGGTACAATGAGCAGTACTTC.